Listed below are T cell receptor beta chains from one sample, sequenced in a study of low-dose radiotherapy and immunotherapy resistance in tumors. TCRdb reprocessed the reads via MiXCR and lists one record per CDR3 protein. Found here are 65,000 to 95,000 distinct CDR3 sequences, around 17% of them singletons; the top ten hold 1.1% to 1.5%. Sequencing was performed on PBMCs, taken after low-dose radiotherapy plus immunotherapy. Source of these receptors: a male donor with prostate cancer. CDR3s include the opening cysteine and the closing phenylalanine or tryptophan. A D gene is named only where the DNA matches it firmly. Not all rows give a size; the values are once, few, many and, for expanded clones, a class.

size	J	V	D	DNA	CDR3
few	TRBJ1-6	TRBV27	NA	TGTGCCAGCAGTCGCGGGGGCCGGGGTTCACCCCTCCACTTT	CASSRGGRGSPLHF
many	TRBJ2-1	TRBV20-1	NA	TGCAGTGCTATACAGGGCCCCCAGTTCTTC	CSAIQGPQFF
few	TRBJ1-1	TRBV28	TRBD1	TGTGCCACCGTGGACAGGGCGGGAGGAAGCACTGAAGCTTTCTTT	CATVDRAGGSTEAFF
many	TRBJ2-7	TRBV28	TRBD1	TGTGCCACCCTAGACCGGGACAGGGTCGGTTACGAGCAGTACTTC	CATLDRDRVGYEQYF
many	TRBJ1-3	TRBV28	NA	TGTGCCAGCAGCTCCGGGGGGGCGCGAGGAAACACCATATATTTT	CASSSGGARGNTIYF
many	TRBJ2-6	TRBV3-1	TRBD2	TGTGCCAGCAGCCGCCCTCTAGCGGGAGGGATCTCTGGGGCCAACGTCCTGACTTTC	CASSRPLAGGISGANVLTF
many	TRBJ2-1	TRBV11-2	NA	TGTGCCAGCAGCTCCCAGGGGAACTCCTACAATGAGCAGTTCTTC	CASSSQGNSYNEQFF
many	TRBJ1-5	TRBV30	NA	TGTGCCTGGAGTGTAGAGGGGAATCAGCCCCAGCATTTT	CAWSVEGNQPQHF
many	TRBJ2-1	TRBV4-3	TRBD2	TGCGCCAGCAGCCAAGATGAGACTAGCGGGAGACACTTAGAGCAGTTCTTC	CASSQDETSGRHLEQFF
NA	TRBJ1-2	TRBV9	NA	TGTGCCAGCAGCGCTCCGCTTTCCGGCTACACCTTC	CASSAPLSGYTF
many	TRBJ2-2	TRBV5-4	TRBD1	TGTGCCAGCAGCTTGGCCAGGGGGATAAACACCGGGGAGCTGTTTTTT	CASSLARGINTGELFF
NA	TRBJ2-7	TRBV29-1	NA	TGCAGCATTGTCACCCTGGGACCGACCTACGAGCAGTACTTC	CSIVTLGPTYEQYF
many	TRBJ1-3	TRBV4-1	NA	TGCGCCAGCAGCCGAGAAGGACAGCGCTCTGGAAACACCATATATTTT	CASSREGQRSGNTIYF
few	TRBJ2-7	TRBV28	NA	TGTGCCAGCAGTTTATCCTGGACCGTAGTGCAGTACTTC	CASSLSWTVVQYF
many	TRBJ2-3	TRBV7-9	TRBD1	TGTGCCAGCGACCCGGGACAGGGGGGCACAGATACGCAGTATTTT	CASDPGQGGTDTQYF
many	TRBJ1-6	TRBV21-1	NA	TGTGCCAGCAGCGCATTGGCGGGGCCCTACTATAATTCACCCCTCCACTTT	CASSALAGPYYNSPLHF
many	TRBJ2-7	TRBV20-1	TRBD2	TGCAGTGCTGATCCTCTAGCGGGAGCCCCCCACGAGCAGTACTTC	CSADPLAGAPHEQYF
NA	TRBJ2-1	TRBV2	TRBD2	TGTGCCAGCGAACTAGCGGGGGGGCAAAGTAATGAGCAGTTCTTC	CASELAGGQSNEQFF
many	TRBJ2-1	TRBV20-1	TRBD1	TGCAGTGTCATAGACGCAGGGGGCCCGTCCCAGCTAGTGCAGTTCTTC	CSVIDAGGPSQLVQFF
NA	TRBJ1-1	TRBV28	TRBD1	TGTGCCAGCAGTCGCCGACAGGGTGAAATGAACACTGAAGCTTTCTTT	CASSRRQGEMNTEAFF
many	TRBJ2-1	TRBV7-6	NA	TGTGCCAGCAGCTACGAGGATGAGCAGTTCTTC	CASSYEDEQFF
NA	TRBJ1-4	TRBV28	TRBD1	TGTGCCAGCAGTGACAGGGCCCTTAATGAAAAACTGTTTTTT	CASSDRALNEKLFF
many	TRBJ2-1	TRBV5-4	NA	TGTGCCAGCAGTCCTAGCCTTAGCTCCTACAATGAGCAGTTCTTC	CASSPSLSSYNEQFF
NA	TRBJ1-5	TRBV19	NA	TGTGCCAGTAGTATGAGCGATTTGCAGCCCCAGCATTTT	CASSMSDLQPQHF
NA	TRBJ2-7	TRBV6-2/TRBV6-3	NA	TGTGCCAGCAGTTACTCGACGGGAGCAGCGTACGAGCAGTACTTC	CASSYSTGAAYEQYF
many	TRBJ1-1	TRBV28	NA	TGTGCCAGCAGTCCCACCAGGTATAACACTGAAGCTTTCTTT	CASSPTRYNTEAFF
many	TRBJ2-1	TRBV7-3	NA	TGTGCCAGCAGCCAAGGTAGGGGGTCCTACAATGAGCAGTTCTTC	CASSQGRGSYNEQFF
many	TRBJ1-1	TRBV6-5	TRBD1	TGTGCCAGCAGTCAATACAGGGGGCGCGATATCGCTTTCTTT	CASSQYRGRDIAFF
NA	TRBJ2-1	TRBV20-1	TRBD1	TGCAGCACGACCGGGACAGGGAATCTTGAGCAGTTCTTC	CSTTGTGNLEQFF
few	TRBJ1-5	TRBV18	NA	TGTGCCAGCTCACCGCAGCTTACAGGGAACAATCAGCCCCAGCATTTT	CASSPQLTGNNQPQHF
many	TRBJ2-3	TRBV7-6	TRBD2	TGTGCCAGCAGCTCGAATCCGGGACTAGCGGGAGTGGCAGATACGCAGTATTTT	CASSSNPGLAGVADTQYF
many	TRBJ2-1	TRBV7-8	TRBD2	TGTGCCAGCAGCTCCCGGACTAGCGGGCCCAAAGGCGATGAGCAGTTCTTC	CASSSRTSGPKGDEQFF
many	TRBJ1-1	TRBV19	NA	TGTGCCAGTAGTATAGATCACGGGACCACTGAAGCTTTCTTT	CASSIDHGTTEAFF
many	TRBJ1-2	TRBV4-2	NA	TGTGCCAGCAGCCCCAGTCAAGGGAATGATGGCTACACCTTC	CASSPSQGNDGYTF
many	TRBJ2-1	TRBV12-3/TRBV12-4	TRBD2	TGTGCCAGCAGTATTGGGACTAGCGGGAGGTTCAGTGAGCAGTTCTTC	CASSIGTSGRFSEQFF
NA	TRBJ2-4	TRBV11-1	NA	TGTGCCAGGACCCGGGGTGCCAAAAACATTCAGTACTTC	CARTRGAKNIQYF
many	TRBJ2-1	TRBV19	TRBD2	TGTGCCAGTAGCCGCGGCTTGACTAGCGGGAGCAATGAGCAGTTCTTC	CASSRGLTSGSNEQFF
NA	TRBJ2-1	TRBV4-1	TRBD1	TGCGCCAGCAGCCAGCAGCGCGACAGGGGGATGTTCTTC	CASSQQRDRGMFF
many	TRBJ2-5	TRBV9	NA	TGTGCCAGCAGCGCCGTGGGGACACCCCAAGAGACCCAGTACTTC	CASSAVGTPQETQYF
many	TRBJ2-5	TRBV29-1	NA	TGCAGCGTTGATAAGGGGTCGGAGACCCAGTACTTC	CSVDKGSETQYF
many	TRBJ1-4	TRBV5-5	NA	TGTGCCAGCACCCAGGGTGACGAAAAACTGTTTTTT	CASTQGDEKLFF
many	TRBJ2-3	TRBV14	TRBD1	TGTGCCAGCAGTCGTTGGGACAGGCGGGCAGATACGCAGTATTTT	CASSRWDRRADTQYF
many	TRBJ1-5	TRBV6-5	NA	TGTGCCAGCAGTTACTCGTGGCCAGGAGATAGCAATCAGCCCCAGCATTTT	CASSYSWPGDSNQPQHF
many	TRBJ2-2	TRBV18	TRBD2	TGTGCCAGCTCACCACACCCTCTAGCGGGAACAAACACCGGGGAGCTGTTTTTT	CASSPHPLAGTNTGELFF
many	TRBJ2-1	TRBV20-1	TRBD2	TGCAGTGTACGGGGACTACGAAGCTCCTACAATGAGCAGTTCTTC	CSVRGLRSSYNEQFF
NA	TRBJ2-5	TRBV18	NA	TGTGCCAGCTCACCCGCGGCACTCCAAGAGACCCAGTACTTC	CASSPAALQETQYF
many	TRBJ2-7	TRBV7-2	TRBD2	TGTGCCAGCAGCCGAAGGACTAGCGGGAGAAACGAGCAGTACTTC	CASSRRTSGRNEQYF
many	TRBJ2-1	TRBV29-1	NA	TGCAGCGGGAGGGGACGGCCGGAGCAGTTCTTC	CSGRGRPEQFF
many	TRBJ2-1	TRBV25-1	NA	TGTGCCAGCAGTTCCTCGTCCTACAATGAGCAGTTCTTC	CASSSSSYNEQFF
NA	TRBJ2-1	TRBV7-2	NA	TGTGCCAGCAGCTTAGTTCAGGGGCGGGATGAGCAGTTCTTC	CASSLVQGRDEQFF
NA	TRBJ1-2	TRBV6-2/TRBV6-3	NA	TGTGCCAGCAGTCGGGACGGCCAGGACTATGGCTACACCTTC	CASSRDGQDYGYTF
NA	TRBJ2-5	TRBV20-1	NA	TGCAGTGCTAGCAGCGTGCACGAACAAGAGACCCAGTACTTC	CSASSVHEQETQYF
many	TRBJ1-5	TRBV29-1	NA	TGCAGCGTGGTACAGGGTAGCAATCAGCCCCAGCATTTT	CSVVQGSNQPQHF
many	TRBJ2-1	TRBV29-1	TRBD1	TGCAGCGTCGGGGCCCTCGGGACAGCCGAGCAGTTCTTC	CSVGALGTAEQFF
many	TRBJ2-2	TRBV6-5	NA	TGTGCCAGCAATCCAATCGGGAATACCGGGGAGCTGTTTTTT	CASNPIGNTGELFF
once	TRBJ2-1	TRBV12-5	NA	TGTGCTAGTGGTTTGGGGGGGCCGGAGTTCTTC	CASGLGGPEFF
many	TRBJ2-2	TRBV6-2/TRBV6-3	NA	TGTGCCAGCAGGACAGGATCTACCGGCGGGGAGCTGTTTTTT	CASRTGSTGGELFF
many	TRBJ2-7	TRBV2	TRBD2	TGTGCCAGCAGGGGTGGGCGGAGCGGGAAATCCTACGAGCAGTACTTC	CASRGGRSGKSYEQYF